This is a list of T cell receptor beta chains from one sample in a study of radiotherapy plus CTLA-4 blockade in lung cancer. The repertoire was sequenced with immunoSEQ multiplex PCR; TCRdb's copy has only in-frame clones and lacks some. The sample carries tens of thousands of clones, around 80% recorded once. This specimen consisted of peripheral blood, obtained from a patient treated with radiotherapy plus ipilimumab. Every receptor here comes from a human donor with non-small cell lung cancer who had a partial response to radiotherapy plus ipilimumab. CDR3s include the opening cysteine and the closing phenylalanine or tryptophan. The order of the fields is CDR3 length, D gene, V gene, J gene, clone size, CDR3 protein, CDR3 DNA. The D gene is left open where the match is weak. Expanded clones get a size class; other rows say once, few or many, or leave the size out.

len: 14; d_gene: NA; v_gene: TRBV5-6; j_gene: TRBJ2-7; abundance: once; CDR3aa: CASSLVGGVYEQYF; CDR3nt: TGTGCCAGCAGCTTGGTAGGGGGGGTCTACGAGCAGTACTTC
len: 13; d_gene: TRBD1; v_gene: TRBV7-9; j_gene: TRBJ1-2; abundance: NA; CDR3aa: CASSFGTGAGYTF; CDR3nt: TGTGCCAGCAGCTTCGGGACAGGGGCCGGCTACACCTTC
len: 15; d_gene: NA; v_gene: TRBV4-2; j_gene: TRBJ1-2; abundance: NA; CDR3aa: CASSQVQGGDYGYTF; CDR3nt: TGTGCCAGCAGCCAAGTACAAGGAGGGGACTATGGCTACACCTTC
len: 14; d_gene: TRBD1; v_gene: TRBV27; j_gene: TRBJ1-6; abundance: NA; CDR3aa: CASRATGDGSPLHF; CDR3nt: TGTGCCAGCAGAGCGACAGGGGACGGTTCACCCCTCCACTTT
len: 13; d_gene: NA; v_gene: TRBV7-2; j_gene: TRBJ2-7; abundance: few; CDR3aa: CASSLVAGHEQYF; CDR3nt: TGTGCCAGCAGCTTAGTGGCAGGGCACGAGCAGTACTTC
len: 15; d_gene: NA; v_gene: TRBV28; j_gene: TRBJ1-5; abundance: NA; CDR3aa: CASTLQGASNQPQHF; CDR3nt: TGTGCCAGCACCCTACAGGGCGCTAGCAATCAGCCCCAGCATTTT
len: 18; d_gene: TRBD2; v_gene: TRBV19; j_gene: TRBJ2-1; abundance: NA; CDR3aa: CASTLTSGGISSYNEQFF; CDR3nt: TGTGCCAGTACCCTGACTAGCGGGGGGATAAGCTCCTACAATGAGCAGTTCTTC
len: 16; d_gene: NA; v_gene: TRBV9; j_gene: TRBJ1-3; abundance: NA; CDR3aa: CASSVEGGNSGNTIYF; CDR3nt: TGTGCCAGCAGCGTAGAAGGGGGAAACTCTGGAAACACCATATATTTT
len: 13; d_gene: NA; v_gene: TRBV5-6; j_gene: TRBJ1-1; abundance: few; CDR3aa: CASSLAGDTEAFF; CDR3nt: TGTGCCAGCAGCTTGGCGGGGGACACTGAAGCTTTCTTT
len: 15; d_gene: TRBD1; v_gene: TRBV5-6; j_gene: TRBJ2-2; abundance: NA; CDR3aa: CASSSRDSNTGELFF; CDR3nt: TGTGCCAGCAGCTCCCGGGACAGCAACACCGGGGAGCTGTTTTTT
len: 14; d_gene: NA; v_gene: TRBV19; j_gene: TRBJ2-7; abundance: NA; CDR3aa: CASSTRQSSYEQYF; CDR3nt: TGTGCCAGTAGTACCAGACAGAGTTCCTACGAGCAGTACTTC
len: 15; d_gene: TRBD1; v_gene: TRBV5-1; j_gene: TRBJ1-2; abundance: NA; CDR3aa: CASSLAGQGAQGYTF; CDR3nt: TGCGCCAGCAGCTTGGCTGGACAGGGGGCGCAGGGCTACACCTTC
len: 14; d_gene: TRBD1; v_gene: TRBV14; j_gene: TRBJ2-7; abundance: NA; CDR3aa: CASSRDRVAYEQYF; CDR3nt: TGTGCCAGCAGCCGGGACAGGGTCGCCTACGAGCAGTACTTC
len: 16; d_gene: TRBD1; v_gene: TRBV13; j_gene: TRBJ1-2; abundance: NA; CDR3aa: CASSLAGQGVDYGYTF; CDR3nt: TGTGCCAGCAGCTTAGCGGGACAGGGGGTGGATTATGGCTACACCTTC
len: 12; d_gene: NA; v_gene: TRBV27; j_gene: TRBJ1-2; abundance: NA; CDR3aa: CASSSREDGYTF; CDR3nt: TGTGCCAGCAGTTCCAGGGAAGATGGCTACACCTTC
len: 14; d_gene: NA; v_gene: TRBV6-5; j_gene: TRBJ1-5; abundance: NA; CDR3aa: CASRDRQNNQPQHF; CDR3nt: TGTGCCAGCAGGGATCGACAGAATAATCAGCCCCAGCATTTT
len: 16; d_gene: NA; v_gene: TRBV9; j_gene: TRBJ1-1; abundance: NA; CDR3aa: CASSVGSPGGGTEAFF; CDR3nt: TGTGCCAGCAGCGTAGGATCCCCGGGGGGCGGAACTGAAGCTTTCTTT
len: 15; d_gene: TRBD1; v_gene: TRBV6-1; j_gene: TRBJ2-1; abundance: NA; CDR3aa: CASTEVQGYDNEQFF; CDR3nt: TGTGCCAGCACCGAGGTACAGGGGTACGACAATGAGCAGTTCTTC
len: 13; d_gene: TRBD1; v_gene: TRBV7-3; j_gene: TRBJ2-7; abundance: NA; CDR3aa: CASSFGQGHEQYF; CDR3nt: TGTGCCAGCAGCTTCGGACAGGGCCACGAGCAGTACTTC
len: 12; d_gene: NA; v_gene: TRBV2; j_gene: TRBJ1-5; abundance: NA; CDR3aa: CASTGSRQPQHF; CDR3nt: TGTGCCAGTACAGGGTCTCGGCAGCCCCAGCATTTT
len: 16; d_gene: NA; v_gene: TRBV21-1; j_gene: TRBJ1-1; abundance: NA; CDR3aa: CASSKGPDRANTEAFF; CDR3nt: TGTGCCAGCAGCAAAGGGCCGGACAGGGCCAACACTGAAGCTTTCTTT
len: 15; d_gene: NA; v_gene: TRBV30; j_gene: TRBJ2-3; abundance: NA; CDR3aa: CAWSVTHGGTDTQYF; CDR3nt: TGTGCCTGGAGTGTGACCCACGGGGGCACAGATACGCAGTATTTT
len: 12; d_gene: NA; v_gene: TRBV29-1; j_gene: TRBJ2-7; abundance: NA; CDR3aa: CSAAGLTYEQYF; CDR3nt: TGCAGCGCTGCGGGACTTACCTACGAGCAGTACTTC
len: 11; d_gene: NA; v_gene: TRBV28; j_gene: TRBJ1-2; abundance: NA; CDR3aa: CASSLRSGYTF; CDR3nt: TGTGCCAGCAGTTTAAGAAGCGGCTACACCTTC
len: 16; d_gene: NA; v_gene: TRBV6-4; j_gene: TRBJ1-5; abundance: NA; CDR3aa: CASNKAGWEGNQPQHF; CDR3nt: TGTGCCAGCAATAAAGCAGGGTGGGAGGGCAATCAGCCCCAGCATTTT
len: 16; d_gene: TRBD2; v_gene: TRBV27; j_gene: TRBJ2-5; abundance: NA; CDR3aa: CASSSQASGGRETQYF; CDR3nt: TGTGCCAGCAGTAGCCAGGCTAGCGGGGGGCGAGAGACCCAGTACTTC
len: 14; d_gene: NA; v_gene: TRBV5-6; j_gene: TRBJ2-7; abundance: NA; CDR3aa: CASSLNRGSIEQYF; CDR3nt: TGTGCCAGCAGCTTGAATAGGGGATCCATCGAGCAGTACTTC
len: 15; d_gene: NA; v_gene: TRBV6-5; j_gene: TRBJ2-1; abundance: few; CDR3aa: CASSYSNRAYNEQFF; CDR3nt: TGTGCCAGCAGTTACTCGAACAGGGCCTACAATGAGCAGTTCTTC
len: 15; d_gene: TRBD1; v_gene: TRBV5-5; j_gene: TRBJ1-2; abundance: NA; CDR3aa: CASSFGTGPNYGYTF; CDR3nt: TGTGCCAGCAGCTTCGGGACAGGGCCCAACTATGGCTACACCTTC
len: 15; d_gene: TRBD1; v_gene: TRBV7-8; j_gene: TRBJ2-7; abundance: NA; CDR3aa: CASSFPTGSTYEQYF; CDR3nt: TGTGCCAGCAGCTTCCCGACAGGGAGCACCTACGAGCAGTACTTC
len: 14; d_gene: TRBD1; v_gene: TRBV6-1; j_gene: TRBJ2-3; abundance: NA; CDR3aa: CASRVGQELDTQYF; CDR3nt: TGTGCCAGCAGGGTGGGACAGGAACTAGATACGCAGTATTTT
len: 15; d_gene: TRBD1; v_gene: TRBV7-6; j_gene: TRBJ2-2; abundance: NA; CDR3aa: CASSLGTGSTGELFF; CDR3nt: TGTGCCAGCAGCTTAGGGACAGGGTCCACCGGGGAGCTGTTTTTT
len: 15; d_gene: TRBD1; v_gene: TRBV19; j_gene: TRBJ1-1; abundance: NA; CDR3aa: CASSARKGARAEAFF; CDR3nt: TGTGCCAGTAGTGCCAGAAAGGGGGCGCGGGCTGAAGCTTTCTTT
len: 15; d_gene: NA; v_gene: TRBV5-1; j_gene: TRBJ2-7; abundance: NA; CDR3aa: CASSLAGVRNYEQYF; CDR3nt: TGCGCCAGCAGCTTGGCCGGAGTAAGGAACTACGAGCAGTACTTC
len: 14; d_gene: NA; v_gene: TRBV9; j_gene: TRBJ1-5; abundance: NA; CDR3aa: CASSVGHGNWPQHF; CDR3nt: TGTGCCAGCAGCGTCGGACACGGTAATTGGCCCCAGCATTTT
len: 15; d_gene: TRBD1; v_gene: TRBV19; j_gene: TRBJ1-6; abundance: NA; CDR3aa: CASSIEDRGYSPLHF; CDR3nt: TGTGCCAGTAGTATAGAGGACAGGGGATACTCACCCCTCCACTTT
len: 15; d_gene: NA; v_gene: TRBV11-3; j_gene: TRBJ2-3; abundance: NA; CDR3aa: CASSLDLGHTDTQYF; CDR3nt: TGTGCCAGCAGCTTAGATCTCGGACATACGGATACGCAGTATTTT
len: 15; d_gene: TRBD1; v_gene: TRBV5-6; j_gene: TRBJ1-3; abundance: NA; CDR3aa: CASSDGQGRGNTIYF; CDR3nt: TGTGCCAGCAGCGACGGACAGGGTCGAGGAAACACCATATATTTT
len: 16; d_gene: TRBD1; v_gene: TRBV27; j_gene: TRBJ2-1; abundance: once; CDR3aa: CASSLIGQGAMGEQFF; CDR3nt: TGTGCCAGCAGCCTAATCGGACAGGGGGCGATGGGTGAGCAGTTCTTC
len: 14; d_gene: NA; v_gene: TRBV7-8; j_gene: TRBJ1-6; abundance: NA; CDR3aa: CASSLGGEESPLHF; CDR3nt: TGTGCCAGCAGCTTAGGGGGGGAAGAATCACCCCTCCACTTT
len: 13; d_gene: NA; v_gene: TRBV19; j_gene: TRBJ1-5; abundance: NA; CDR3aa: CASSLVGDQPQHF; CDR3nt: TGTGCCAGTAGTCTGGTAGGGGATCAGCCCCAGCATTTT
len: 15; d_gene: NA; v_gene: TRBV9; j_gene: TRBJ1-3; abundance: NA; CDR3aa: CASSVAERSGNTIYF; CDR3nt: TGTGCCAGCAGCGTAGCTGAGCGCTCTGGAAACACCATATATTTT
len: 14; d_gene: TRBD1; v_gene: TRBV7-9; j_gene: TRBJ2-5; abundance: NA; CDR3aa: CASSLGQAQETQYF; CDR3nt: TGTGCCAGCAGCCTGGGACAGGCCCAAGAGACCCAGTACTTC
len: 15; d_gene: TRBD1; v_gene: TRBV19; j_gene: TRBJ1-2; abundance: NA; CDR3aa: CASSIEQGAGYGYTF; CDR3nt: TGTGCCAGTAGTATTGAACAGGGGGCCGGCTATGGCTACACCTTC
len: 16; d_gene: NA; v_gene: TRBV5-6; j_gene: TRBJ2-6; abundance: NA; CDR3aa: CAGTMRVGSGANVLTF; CDR3nt: TGTGCCGGCACCATGAGGGTAGGGTCCGGGGCCAACGTCCTGACTTTC
len: 14; d_gene: TRBD1; v_gene: TRBV5-1; j_gene: TRBJ2-3; abundance: NA; CDR3aa: CASSLQTGADTQYF; CDR3nt: TGCGCCAGCAGCTTGCAAACAGGGGCAGATACGCAGTATTTT
len: 14; d_gene: NA; v_gene: TRBV6-1; j_gene: TRBJ1-4; abundance: once; CDR3aa: CASSVSQANEKLFF; CDR3nt: TGTGCCAGCAGTGTTTCTCAGGCTAATGAAAAACTGTTTTTT
len: 15; d_gene: TRBD1; v_gene: TRBV7-6; j_gene: TRBJ1-1; abundance: NA; CDR3aa: CASSSLQGAWTEAFF; CDR3nt: TGTGCCAGCAGCTCCCTACAGGGGGCGTGGACTGAAGCTTTCTTT
len: 13; d_gene: NA; v_gene: TRBV5-4; j_gene: TRBJ2-7; abundance: few; CDR3aa: CASTKDRNYEQYF; CDR3nt: TGTGCCAGCACCAAGGACAGAAACTACGAGCAGTACTTC
len: 15; d_gene: NA; v_gene: TRBV10-3; j_gene: TRBJ2-1; abundance: NA; CDR3aa: CAISESRSNYNEQFF; CDR3nt: TGTGCCATCAGTGAGTCGAGGTCAAACTACAATGAGCAGTTCTTC
len: 14; d_gene: NA; v_gene: TRBV19; j_gene: TRBJ2-5; abundance: NA; CDR3aa: CASSVQPYQETQYF; CDR3nt: TGTGCCAGTTCAGTACAGCCGTACCAAGAGACCCAGTACTTC
len: 15; d_gene: TRBD2; v_gene: TRBV19; j_gene: TRBJ2-7; abundance: few; CDR3aa: CASSTLPGGFYEQYF; CDR3nt: TGTGCCAGTAGTACCCTCCCCGGGGGGTTCTACGAGCAGTACTTC
len: 12; d_gene: NA; v_gene: TRBV25-1; j_gene: TRBJ1-2; abundance: NA; CDR3aa: CASSAPGRSYTF; CDR3nt: TGTGCCAGCAGTGCCCCGGGAAGGAGCTACACCTTC
len: 17; d_gene: NA; v_gene: TRBV5-5; j_gene: TRBJ1-5; abundance: NA; CDR3aa: CASSPGGRARGNQPQHF; CDR3nt: TGTGCCAGCAGCCCGGGGGGCAGGGCTAGGGGCAATCAGCCCCAGCATTTT
len: 14; d_gene: TRBD1; v_gene: TRBV5-1; j_gene: TRBJ2-2; abundance: NA; CDR3aa: CASSVGQGAGELFF; CDR3nt: TGCGCCAGCAGCGTGGGACAGGGGGCCGGGGAGCTGTTTTTT